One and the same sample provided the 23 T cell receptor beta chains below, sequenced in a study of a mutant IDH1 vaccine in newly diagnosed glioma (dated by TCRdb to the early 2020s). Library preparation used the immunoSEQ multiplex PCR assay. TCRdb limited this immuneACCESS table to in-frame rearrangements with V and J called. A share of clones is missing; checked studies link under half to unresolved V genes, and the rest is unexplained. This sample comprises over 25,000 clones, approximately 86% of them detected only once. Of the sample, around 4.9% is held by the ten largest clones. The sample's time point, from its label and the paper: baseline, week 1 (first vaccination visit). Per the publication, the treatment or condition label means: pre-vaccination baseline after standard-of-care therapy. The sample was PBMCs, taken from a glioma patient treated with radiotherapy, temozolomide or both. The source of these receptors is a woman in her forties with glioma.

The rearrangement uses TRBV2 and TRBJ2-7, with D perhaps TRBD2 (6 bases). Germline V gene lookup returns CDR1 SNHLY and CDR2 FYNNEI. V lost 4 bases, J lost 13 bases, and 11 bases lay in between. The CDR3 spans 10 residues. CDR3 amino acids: CASSAGEKYF. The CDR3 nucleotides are TGTGCCAGCAGTGCGGGGGAGAAATACTTC.

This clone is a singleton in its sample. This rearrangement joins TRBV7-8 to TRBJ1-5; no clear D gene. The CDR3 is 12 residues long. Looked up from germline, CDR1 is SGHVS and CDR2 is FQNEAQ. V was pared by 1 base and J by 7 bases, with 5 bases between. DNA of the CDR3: TGTGCCAGCAGCTTAGGTCGCCAGCCCCAGCATTTT. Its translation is CASSLGRQPQHF.

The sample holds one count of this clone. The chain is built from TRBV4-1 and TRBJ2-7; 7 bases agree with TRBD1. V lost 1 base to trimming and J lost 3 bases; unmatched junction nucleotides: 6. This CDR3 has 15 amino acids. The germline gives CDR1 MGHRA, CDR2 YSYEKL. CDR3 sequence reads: CASSQGQGRGYEQYF. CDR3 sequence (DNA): TGCGCCAGCAGCCAAGGACAGGGTAGAGGCTACGAGCAGTACTTC.

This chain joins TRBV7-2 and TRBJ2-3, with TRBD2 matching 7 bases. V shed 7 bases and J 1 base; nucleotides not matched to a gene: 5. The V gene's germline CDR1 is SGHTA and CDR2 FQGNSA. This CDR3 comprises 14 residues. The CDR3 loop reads CASIRLAGTDTQYF. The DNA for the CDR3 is TGTGCCAGCATCCGGCTAGCGGGCACAGATACGCAGTATTTT.

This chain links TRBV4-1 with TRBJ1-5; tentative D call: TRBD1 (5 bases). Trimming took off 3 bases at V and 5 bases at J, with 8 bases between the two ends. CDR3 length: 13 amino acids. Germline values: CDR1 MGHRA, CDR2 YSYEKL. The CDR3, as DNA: TGCGCCAGCAGCCAGGCGGGGGATCAGCCCCAGCATTTT. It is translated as CASSQAGDQPQHF.

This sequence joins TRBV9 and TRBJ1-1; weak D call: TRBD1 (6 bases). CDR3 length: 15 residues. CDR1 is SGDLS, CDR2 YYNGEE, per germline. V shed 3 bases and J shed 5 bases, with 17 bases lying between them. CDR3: CASSDKQGASTEAFF. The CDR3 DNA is TGTGCCAGCAGCGATAAACAGGGCGCAAGTACTGAAGCTTTCTTT.

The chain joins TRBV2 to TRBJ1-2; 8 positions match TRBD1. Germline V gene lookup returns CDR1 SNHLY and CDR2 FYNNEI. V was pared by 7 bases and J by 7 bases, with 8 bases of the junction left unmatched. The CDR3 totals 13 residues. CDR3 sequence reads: CASTGQGRSGYTF. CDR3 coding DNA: TGTGCCAGCACCGGACAGGGAAGGAGTGGCTACACCTTC.

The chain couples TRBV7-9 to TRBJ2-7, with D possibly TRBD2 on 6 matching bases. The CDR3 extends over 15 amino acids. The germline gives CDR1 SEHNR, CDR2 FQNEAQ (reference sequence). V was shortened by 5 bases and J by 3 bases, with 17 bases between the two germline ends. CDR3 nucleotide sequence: TGTGCCAGCAGCCATTGGATGGGGGGTAGCTACGAGCAGTACTTC. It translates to CASSHWMGGSYEQYF.

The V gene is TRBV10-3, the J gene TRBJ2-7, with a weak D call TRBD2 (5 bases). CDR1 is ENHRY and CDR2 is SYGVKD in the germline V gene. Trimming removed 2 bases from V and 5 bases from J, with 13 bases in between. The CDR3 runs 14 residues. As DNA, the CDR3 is TGTGCCATCAGTGAGGGGTCCGGGGTAAACGAGCAGTACTTC. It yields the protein CAISEGSGVNEQYF.

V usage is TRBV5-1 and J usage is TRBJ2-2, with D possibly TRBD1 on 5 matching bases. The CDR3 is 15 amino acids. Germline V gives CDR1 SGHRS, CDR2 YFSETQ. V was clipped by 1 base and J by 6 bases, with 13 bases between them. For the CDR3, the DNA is TGCGCCAGCAGCTTGCTGGCAGGGAAGGCCGGGGAGCTGTTTTTT. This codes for CASSLLAGKAGELFF.

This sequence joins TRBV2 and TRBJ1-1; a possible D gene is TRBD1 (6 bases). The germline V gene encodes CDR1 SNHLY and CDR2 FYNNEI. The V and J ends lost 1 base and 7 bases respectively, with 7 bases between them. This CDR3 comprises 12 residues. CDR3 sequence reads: CASSEGQVEAFF. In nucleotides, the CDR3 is TGTGCCAGCAGTGAAGGACAGGTTGAAGCTTTCTTT.

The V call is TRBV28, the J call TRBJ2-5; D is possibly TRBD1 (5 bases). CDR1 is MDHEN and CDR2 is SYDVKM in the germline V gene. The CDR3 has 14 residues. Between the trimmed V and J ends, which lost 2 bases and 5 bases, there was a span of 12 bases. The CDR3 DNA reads TGTGCCAGCAGTTTAGGCCCAAAGGGGGAGACCCAGTACTTC. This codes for CASSLGPKGETQYF.

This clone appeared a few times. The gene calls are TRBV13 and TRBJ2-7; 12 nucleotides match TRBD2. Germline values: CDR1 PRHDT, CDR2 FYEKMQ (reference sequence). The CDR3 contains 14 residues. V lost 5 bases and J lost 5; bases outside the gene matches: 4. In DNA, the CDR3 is TGTGCCAGCAGCCCAAGACTAGCGGGAGACGAGCAGTACTTC. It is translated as CASSPRLAGDEQYF.

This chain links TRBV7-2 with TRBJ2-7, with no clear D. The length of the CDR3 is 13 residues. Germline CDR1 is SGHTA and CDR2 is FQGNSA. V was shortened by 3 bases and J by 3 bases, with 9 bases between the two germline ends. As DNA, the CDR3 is TGTGCCAGCAGCTTTCTAGGCTACTACGAGCAGTACTTC. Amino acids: CASSFLGYYEQYF.

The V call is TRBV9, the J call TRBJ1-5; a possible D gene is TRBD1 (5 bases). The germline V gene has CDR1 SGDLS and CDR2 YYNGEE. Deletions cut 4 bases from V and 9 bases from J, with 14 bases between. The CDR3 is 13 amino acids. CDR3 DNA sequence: TGTGCCAGCAGCCCCGACCGGGGGTGGCCCCAGCATTTT. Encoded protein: CASSPDRGWPQHF.

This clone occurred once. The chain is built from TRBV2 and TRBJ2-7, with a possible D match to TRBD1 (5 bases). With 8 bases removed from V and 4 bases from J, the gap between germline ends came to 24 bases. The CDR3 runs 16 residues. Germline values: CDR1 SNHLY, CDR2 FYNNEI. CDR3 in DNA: TGTGCCAGCGGGGCTTTGGCGGCGCACCTTCCTTACGAGCAGTACTTC. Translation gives CASGALAAHLPYEQYF.

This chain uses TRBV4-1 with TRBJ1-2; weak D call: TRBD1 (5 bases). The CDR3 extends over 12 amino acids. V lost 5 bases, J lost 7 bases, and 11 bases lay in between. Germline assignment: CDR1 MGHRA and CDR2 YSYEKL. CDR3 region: CASSYGAAGYTF. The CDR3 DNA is TGCGCCAGCAGCTATGGGGCGGCTGGCTACACCTTC.

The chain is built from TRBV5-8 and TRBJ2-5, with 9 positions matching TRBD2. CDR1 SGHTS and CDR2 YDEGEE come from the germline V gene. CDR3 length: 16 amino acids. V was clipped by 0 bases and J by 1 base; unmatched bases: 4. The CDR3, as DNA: TGTGCCAGCAGCTTGGGACTAGCGGAGCCCCAAGAGACCCAGTACTTC. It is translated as CASSLGLAEPQETQYF.

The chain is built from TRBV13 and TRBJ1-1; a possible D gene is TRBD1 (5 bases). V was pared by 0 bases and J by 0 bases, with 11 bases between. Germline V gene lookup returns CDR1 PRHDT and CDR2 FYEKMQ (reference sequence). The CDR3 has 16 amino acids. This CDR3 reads CASSLGGHVMNTEAFF. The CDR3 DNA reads TGTGCCAGCAGCTTAGGTGGACATGTCATGAACACTGAAGCTTTCTTT.

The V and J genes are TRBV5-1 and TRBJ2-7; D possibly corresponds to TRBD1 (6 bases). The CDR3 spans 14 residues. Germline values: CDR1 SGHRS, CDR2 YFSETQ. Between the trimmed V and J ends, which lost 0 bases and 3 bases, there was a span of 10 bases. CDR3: CASSLEGGIYEQYF. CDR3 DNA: TGCGCCAGCAGCTTGGAAGGGGGTATCTACGAGCAGTACTTC.

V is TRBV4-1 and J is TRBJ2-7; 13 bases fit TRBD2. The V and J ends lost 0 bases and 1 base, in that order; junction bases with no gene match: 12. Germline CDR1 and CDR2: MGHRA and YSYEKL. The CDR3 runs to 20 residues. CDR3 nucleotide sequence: TGCGCCAGCAGCCAAGAACGGCGGACTAGCGGGGGTCCCACGTCCTACGAGCAGTACTTC. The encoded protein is CASSQERRTSGGPTSYEQYF.

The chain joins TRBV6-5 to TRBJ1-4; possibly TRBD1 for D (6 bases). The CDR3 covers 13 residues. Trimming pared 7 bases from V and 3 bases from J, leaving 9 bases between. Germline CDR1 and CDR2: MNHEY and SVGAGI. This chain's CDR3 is CASMEGANEKLFF. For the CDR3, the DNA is TGTGCCAGCATGGAGGGGGCTAATGAAAAACTGTTTTTT.

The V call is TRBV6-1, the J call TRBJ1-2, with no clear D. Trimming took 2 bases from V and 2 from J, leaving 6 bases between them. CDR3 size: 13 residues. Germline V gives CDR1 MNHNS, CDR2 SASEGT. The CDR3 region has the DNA TGTGCCAGCAGTGAAACTACCAACTATGGCTACACCTTC. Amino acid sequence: CASSETTNYGYTF.